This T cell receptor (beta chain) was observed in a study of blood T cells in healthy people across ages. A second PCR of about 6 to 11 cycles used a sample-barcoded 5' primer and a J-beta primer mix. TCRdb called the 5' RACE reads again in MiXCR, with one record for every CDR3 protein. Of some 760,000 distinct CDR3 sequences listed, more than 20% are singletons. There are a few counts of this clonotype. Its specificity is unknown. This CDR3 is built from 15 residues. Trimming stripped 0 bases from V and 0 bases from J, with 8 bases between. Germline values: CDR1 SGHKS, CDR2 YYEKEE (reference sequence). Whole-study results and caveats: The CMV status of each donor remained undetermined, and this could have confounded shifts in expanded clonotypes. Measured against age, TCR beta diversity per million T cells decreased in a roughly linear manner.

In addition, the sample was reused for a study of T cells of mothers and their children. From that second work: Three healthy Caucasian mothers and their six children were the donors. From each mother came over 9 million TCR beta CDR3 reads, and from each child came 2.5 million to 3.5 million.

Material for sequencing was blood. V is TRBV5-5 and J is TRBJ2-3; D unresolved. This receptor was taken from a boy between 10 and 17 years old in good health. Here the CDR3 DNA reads TGTGCCAGCAGCTTGGTCGTTTCAAGCACAGATACGCAGTATTTT. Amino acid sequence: CASSLVVSSTDTQYF.